This entry lists 2 T cell receptor beta chains sequenced from one sample in a study of glioma-infiltrating T cells. The iRepertoire nested amplicon-rescue multiplex PCR amplified TCR alpha and beta CDR3s from RNA. TCRdb reprocessed the multiplex PCR reads via MiXCR and lists one record per CDR3 protein. Counted here are about 140,000 distinct CDR3 sequences, more than 35% occurring once; the ten biggest clones make up over 15%. Sequencing used glioma tissue, nonneoplastic brain tissue, or PBMCs (not recorded which). These TCRs come from a human donor with low-grade glioma or glioblastoma, undergoing nonglioma brain surgery, or in good health (not recorded which).

This chain connects TRBV2 to TRBJ1-2; D is perhaps TRBD1 (6 bases). Trimming stripped 6 bases from V and 8 bases from J, with 13 bases between. The CDR3 covers 12 residues. Germline lookup yields CDR1 SNHLY and CDR2 FYNNEI. The CDR3 protein is CASSRGPSGYTF. The CDR3 DNA is TGTGCCAGCAGCCGGGGGCCGTCGGGCTACACCTTC.

This clonotype was recorded a few times. The genes are TRBV6-1 and TRBJ1-2; D might be TRBD1 (6 bases). Germline V gives CDR1 MNHNS, CDR2 SASEGT. The CDR3 loop spans 13 amino acids. V lost 6 bases and J 4 bases, leaving 12 bases between the germline ends. CDR3 region: CASSTTGIYGYTF. The CDR3 nucleotides are TGTGCCAGCAGCACCACAGGGATCTATGGCTACACCTTC.